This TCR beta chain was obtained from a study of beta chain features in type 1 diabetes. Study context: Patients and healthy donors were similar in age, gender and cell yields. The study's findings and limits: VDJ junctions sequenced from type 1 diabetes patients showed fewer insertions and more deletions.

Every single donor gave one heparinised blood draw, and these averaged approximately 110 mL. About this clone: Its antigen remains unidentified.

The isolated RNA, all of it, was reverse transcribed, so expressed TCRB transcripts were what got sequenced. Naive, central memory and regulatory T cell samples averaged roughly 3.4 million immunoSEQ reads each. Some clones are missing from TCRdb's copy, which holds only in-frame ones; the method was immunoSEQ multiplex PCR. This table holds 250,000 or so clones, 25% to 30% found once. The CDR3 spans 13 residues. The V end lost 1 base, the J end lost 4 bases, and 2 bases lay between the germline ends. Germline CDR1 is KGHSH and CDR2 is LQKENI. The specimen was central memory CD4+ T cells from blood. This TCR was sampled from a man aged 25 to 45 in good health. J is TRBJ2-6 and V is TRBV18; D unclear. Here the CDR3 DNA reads TGTGCCAGCTCACCACAGGGGGCCAACGTCCTGACTTTC. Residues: CASSPQGANVLTF.